The 16 T cell receptor beta chains listed next were all sequenced from one sample in a study of CD8+CD57+ T cells in acquired aplastic anemia. Genomic DNA, serving as template, underwent TCR beta VDJ and CDR3 profiling. Using its own MiXCR run on the reads, TCRdb lists one record per CDR3 protein. The sample includes about 420,000 distinct CDR3 sequences, about two thirds of them seen just once. Sequencing was performed on sorted CD4+, CD8+, or CD8+CD57+ T cells (not recorded which) from PBMCs. The receptors were gathered from a human donor in good health, serving as a control.

Turning to this clonotype: One end of the junction is discordant with germline, which a read error may explain. The rearrangement links TRBV7-3 to TRBJ2-5, with a possible D match to TRBD2 (5 bases). This CDR3 spans 13 amino acids. The V gene's germline CDR1 is SGHTA and CDR2 FQGTGA. The CDR3 nucleotides are TGTGCCGGCAGCCCTACTAGAGTTGAGACCCAGTACTTC. This translates into CAGSPTRVETQYF.

The V and J genes are TRBV20-1 and TRBJ1-1, with a weak D call TRBD1 (5 bases). This CDR3 is 13 amino acids long. Germline CDR1 is DFQATT and CDR2 is SNEGSKA (reference sequence). The CDR3 nucleotides are TGCAGACCCCTGAACAGGAAGGGCACTGAAGCTTTCTTT. It yields the protein CRPLNRKGTEAFF.

The chain combines TRBV11-1 with TRBJ2-5, with 9 nucleotides matching TRBD1. The ends lost 4 bases at V and 5 bases at J; junction bases unmatched: 8. The CDR3 consists of 15 residues. Per germline, CDR1 SGHAT and CDR2 FQDESV (reference sequence). The CDR3 reads CASSSRQGGGETQYF. CDR3 bases: TGTGCCAGCAGCTCCAGACAGGGGGGGGGCGAGACCCAGTACTTC.

This clonotype came up many times. The chain carries TRBV20-1 and TRBJ1-1; no definite D call. The germline CDR1 and CDR2 sequences are DFQATT and SNEGSKA (reference sequence). V lost 6 bases and J 11 bases, leaving 25 bases between the germline ends. The length of the CDR3 is 14 residues. CDR3 loop: CSARLPGPNPAAFF. CDR3 nucleotides: TGCAGTGCACGTCTTCCGGGCCCCAATCCCGCTGCTTTCTTT.

The chain couples TRBV12-3 or TRBV12-4 to TRBJ1-6, with D perhaps TRBD1 (6 bases). This CDR3 is built from 14 residues. V was trimmed by 5 bases and J by 9 bases, leaving 14 bases between them. CDR3 sequence reads: CASSVQLGGSPLHF. As DNA, the CDR3 is TGTGCCAGCAGTGTCCAGCTAGGGGGTTCACCCCTCCACTTT.

The chain uses TRBV5-6 and TRBJ1-1; D unresolved. Germline lookup yields CDR1 SGHDT and CDR2 YYEEEE. The length of the CDR3 is 14 residues. Trimming cost V 7 bases and J 0 bases, with 13 bases left between them. In nucleotides, the CDR3 is TGTGCCAGCTTCGAGGAAAACATGAACACTGAAGCTTTCTTT. Protein product: CASFEENMNTEAFF.

About this clonotype itself: Without the conserved terminal phenylalanine or tryptophan, this CDR3 likely stems from a read error. The chain is built from TRBV2 and TRBJ2-7; D is unclear. Germline CDR1 reads SNHLY; CDR2 reads FYNNEI. The CDR3 runs to 15 residues. Trimming took off 6 bases at V and 7 bases at J, with 22 bases between the two ends. The CDR3 DNA reads as TGTGCCAGCAGGTGGGATACAGTTCACCCTCTAGAGCAGTACTGC. Protein product: CASRWDTVHPLEQYC.

As regards this clonotype: A read error is possible here, since a much larger clone lies one base away. V gene TRBV3-1 combines with J gene TRBJ2-1, with 10 bases lining up with TRBD2. V was clipped by 1 base and J by 12 bases; unmatched bases: 3. Germline V gene lookup returns CDR1 LGHDT and CDR2 YNNKEL (reference sequence). This CDR3 region has 13 residues. This chain's CDR3 is CASSQVEREGQFF. As DNA, the CDR3 is TGTGCCAGCAGCCAAGTCGAGCGGGAGGGGCAGTTCTTC.

As for this clonotype: The conserved phenylalanine or tryptophan is not found at the CDR3 terminus, so this likely reflects a read error. Because the CDR3's place on the DNA is in doubt, the DNA is left out and the CDR3 is given as listed by TCRdb. The CDR3 is CASSLAPVLAGGL. J is TRBJ2-1 and V is TRBV7-2; whether TRBD2, the table's D call, matches the DNA was not checked. The germline V gene has CDR1 SGHTA and CDR2 FQGNSA. The CDR3 is 13 amino acids in total, end residues counted.

The chain employs TRBV5-6 and TRBJ2-7, with D perhaps TRBD1 (5 bases). Between the trimmed V and J ends, which lost 2 bases and 3 bases, there was a span of 9 bases. The CDR3 spans 13 residues. CDR1 SGHDT and CDR2 YYEEEE come from the germline V gene. CDR3 loop: CASSFTQDYEQYF. The CDR3 region has the DNA TGTGCCAGCAGCTTCACACAGGACTACGAGCAGTACTTC.

Notes on this clonotype: No conserved phenylalanine or tryptophan ends this CDR3, so it is likely a read error. The DNA is omitted, as the CDR3 cannot be located on it reliably, and the CDR3 follows TCRdb's listing. J is TRBJ1-1 and V is TRBV7-9; the D call of TRBD1 is as the table states it, not checked on the DNA. The CDR3 sequence runs 13 residues, both termini included. The germline gives CDR1 SEHNR, CDR2 FQNEAQ (reference sequence). The CDR3 here is CASTSTRGALDEQ.

V gene TRBV9 combines with J gene TRBJ2-7; a weak D match, TRBD1 (6 bases). Germline CDR1 and CDR2: SGDLS and YYNGEE. The germline V and J ends were trimmed by 4 bases and 3 bases, with 14 bases remaining between them. CDR3 size: 14 residues. For the CDR3, the DNA is TGTGCCAGCAGCAAAACAGGGCCCCTCTACGAGCAGTACTTC. It is translated as CASSKTGPLYEQYF.

V is TRBV7-3 and J is TRBJ2-7; D not certain. This CDR3 comprises 13 residues. Germline CDR1 reads SGHTA; CDR2 reads FQGTGA. V shed 7 bases and J shed 0 bases, with 10 bases lying between them. CDR3 DNA sequence: TGTGCCAGCACCCGGTTGGACTCCTACGAGCAGTACTTC. Its translation: CASTRLDSYEQYF.

Details on this clonotype: One end of the junction does not line up with germline, which may come from a read error. The V and J genes are TRBV9 and TRBJ1-4; D gene ambiguous. This CDR3 region has 14 residues. CDR1 is SGDLS and CDR2 is YYNGEE in the germline V gene. The CDR3 region has the DNA TGTGCCAGCAGCTTCGCCGCAACTAGTGAAAAACTGTTTTTT. Protein product: CASSFAATSEKLFF.

The chain joins TRBV5-4 to TRBJ2-2; D may be TRBD1 (6 bases). The germline gives CDR1 SGHNT, CDR2 YYREEE (reference sequence). V shed 5 bases and J shed 6 bases, with 17 bases lying between them. The CDR3 has 15 amino acids. CDR3 DNA: TGTGCCAGCAGGCGGACAGCAGCCAACGCCGGGGAGCTGTTTTTT. Translated: CASRRTAANAGELFF.

As concerns this clonotype: One end of the junction does not line up with germline, which may come from a read error. This chain uses TRBV10-2 with TRBJ1-1; D gene ambiguous. The CDR3 runs 13 residues. Germline lookup yields CDR1 WSHSY and CDR2 SAAADI. CDR3 loop: CASSASRYTEPFF. In DNA form, the CDR3 reads TGCGCCAGCAGCGCGTCGAGATACACTGAACCTTTCTTT.